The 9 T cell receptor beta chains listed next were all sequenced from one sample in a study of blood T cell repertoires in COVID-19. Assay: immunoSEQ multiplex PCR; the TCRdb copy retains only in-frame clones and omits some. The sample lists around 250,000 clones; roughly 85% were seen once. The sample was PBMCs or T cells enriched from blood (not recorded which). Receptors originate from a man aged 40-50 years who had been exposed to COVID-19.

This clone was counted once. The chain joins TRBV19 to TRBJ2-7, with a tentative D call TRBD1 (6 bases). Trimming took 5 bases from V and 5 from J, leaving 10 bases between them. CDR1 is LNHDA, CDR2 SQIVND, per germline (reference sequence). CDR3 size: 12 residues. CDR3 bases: TGTGCCAGTAGTCCGACAGGCCACGAGCAGTACTTC. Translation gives CASSPTGHEQYF. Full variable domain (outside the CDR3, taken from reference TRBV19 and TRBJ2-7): DGGITQSPKYLFRKEGQNVTLSCEQNLNHDAMYWYRQDPGQGLRLIYYSQIVNDFQKGDIAEGYSVSREKKESFPLTVTSAQKNPTAFYLCASSPTGHEQYFGPGTRLTVT.

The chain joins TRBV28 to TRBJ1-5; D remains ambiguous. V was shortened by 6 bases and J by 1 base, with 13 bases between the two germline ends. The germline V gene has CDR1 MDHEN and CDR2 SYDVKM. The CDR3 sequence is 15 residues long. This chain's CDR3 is CASSRPGRSNQPQHF. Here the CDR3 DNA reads TGTGCCAGCAGCCGTCCTGGTAGAAGCAATCAGCCCCAGCATTTT.

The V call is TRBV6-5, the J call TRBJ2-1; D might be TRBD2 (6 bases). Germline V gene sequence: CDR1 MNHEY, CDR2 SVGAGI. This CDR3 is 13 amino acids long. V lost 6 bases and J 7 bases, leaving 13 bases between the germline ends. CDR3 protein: CASSLTRRNEQFF. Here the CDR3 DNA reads TGTGCCAGCAGCCTGACTAGGAGGAATGAGCAGTTCTTC.

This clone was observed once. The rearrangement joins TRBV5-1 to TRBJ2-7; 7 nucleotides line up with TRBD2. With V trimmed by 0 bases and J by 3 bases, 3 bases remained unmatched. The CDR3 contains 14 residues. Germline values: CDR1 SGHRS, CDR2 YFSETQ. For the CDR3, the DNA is TGCGCCAGCAGCTTGGTGGCGGGAGACTACGAGCAGTACTTC. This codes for CASSLVAGDYEQYF.

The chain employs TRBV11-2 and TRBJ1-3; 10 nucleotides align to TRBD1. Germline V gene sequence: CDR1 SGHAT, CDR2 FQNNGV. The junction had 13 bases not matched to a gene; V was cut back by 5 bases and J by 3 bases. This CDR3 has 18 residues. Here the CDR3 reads CASSHRRQGALRGNTIYF. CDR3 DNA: TGTGCCAGCAGCCACAGACGACAGGGGGCTCTTCGTGGAAACACCATATATTTT.

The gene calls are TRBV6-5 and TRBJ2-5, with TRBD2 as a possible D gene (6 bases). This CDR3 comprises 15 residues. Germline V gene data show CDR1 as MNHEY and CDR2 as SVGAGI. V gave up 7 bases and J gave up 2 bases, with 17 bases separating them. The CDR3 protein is CASTTNSGRQETQYF. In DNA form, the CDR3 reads TGTGCCAGCACTACAAATAGCGGCAGGCAAGAGACCCAGTACTTC.

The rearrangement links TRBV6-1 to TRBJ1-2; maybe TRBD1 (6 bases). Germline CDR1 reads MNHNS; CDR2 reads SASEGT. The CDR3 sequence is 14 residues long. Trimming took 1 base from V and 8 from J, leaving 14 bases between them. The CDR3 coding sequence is TGTGCCAGCAGTGAAGTACAGGGAGTTGGGGGCTACACCTTC. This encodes CASSEVQGVGGYTF.

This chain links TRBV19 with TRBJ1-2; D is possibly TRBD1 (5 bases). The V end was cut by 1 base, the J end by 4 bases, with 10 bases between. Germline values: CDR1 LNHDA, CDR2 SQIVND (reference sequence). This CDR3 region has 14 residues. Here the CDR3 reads CASSIGERGYGYTF. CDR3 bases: TGTGCCAGTAGTATAGGGGAAAGGGGCTATGGCTACACCTTC.

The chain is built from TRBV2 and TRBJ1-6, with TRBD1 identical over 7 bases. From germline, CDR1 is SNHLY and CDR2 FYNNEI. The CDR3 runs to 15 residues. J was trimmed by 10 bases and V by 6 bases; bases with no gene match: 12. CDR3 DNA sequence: TGTGCCAGCAGGACAGGGTCCCAGGGCGTGTCACCCCTCCACTTT. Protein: CASRTGSQGVSPLHF. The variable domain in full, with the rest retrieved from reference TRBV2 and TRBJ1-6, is EPEVTQTPSHQVTQMGQEVILRCVPISNHLYFYWYRQILGQKVEFLVSFYNNEISEKSEIFDDQFSVERPDGSNFTLKIRSTKLEDSAMYFCASRTGSQGVSPLHFGNGTRLTVT.